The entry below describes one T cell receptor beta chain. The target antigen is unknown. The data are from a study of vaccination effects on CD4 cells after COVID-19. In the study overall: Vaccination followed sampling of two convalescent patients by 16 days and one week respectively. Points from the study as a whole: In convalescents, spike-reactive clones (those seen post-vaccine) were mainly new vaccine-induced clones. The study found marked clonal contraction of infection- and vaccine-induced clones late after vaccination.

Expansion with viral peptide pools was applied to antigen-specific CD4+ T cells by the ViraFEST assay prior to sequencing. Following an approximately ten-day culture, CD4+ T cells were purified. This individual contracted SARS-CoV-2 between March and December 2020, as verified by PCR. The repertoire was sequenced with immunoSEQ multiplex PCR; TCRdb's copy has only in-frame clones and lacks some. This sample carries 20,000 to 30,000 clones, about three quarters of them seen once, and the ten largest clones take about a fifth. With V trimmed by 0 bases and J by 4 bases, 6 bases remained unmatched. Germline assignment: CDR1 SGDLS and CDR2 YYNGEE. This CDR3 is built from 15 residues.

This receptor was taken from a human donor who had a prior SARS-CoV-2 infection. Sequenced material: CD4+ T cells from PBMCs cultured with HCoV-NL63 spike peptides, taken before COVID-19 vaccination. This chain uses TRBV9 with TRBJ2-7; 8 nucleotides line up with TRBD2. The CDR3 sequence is CASSVAGTSGYEQYF. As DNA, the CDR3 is TGTGCCAGCAGCGTAGCGGGGACTAGTGGGTACGAGCAGTACTTC.